These 14 T cell receptor beta chains were all obtained from the same sample, sequenced in a study of CD8 T cells in ankylosing spondylitis. TCRdb fed the 5' RACE reads into MiXCR, producing one record per CDR3 protein. The repertoire holds roughly 470,000 distinct CDR3 sequences, with roughly a quarter as singletons. Overall study results and limits: For ankylosing spondylitis blood, a TCR beta motif of 7 or 8 highly homologous variants appeared characteristic.

Their target antigens are unknown. The sample was blood, either unsorted or a sorted T cell fraction (not recorded which). These receptors came from a male donor with ankylosing spondylitis.

The sample holds a few counts of this clonotype. The chain is built from TRBV5-1 and TRBJ2-1; tentative D call: TRBD1 (5 bases). Germline V lookup: CDR1 SGHRS, CDR2 YFSETQ. V lost 4 bases and J lost 2, with 19 bases in between. This CDR3 spans 17 amino acids. The DNA of the CDR3 is TGCGCCAGCAGCGGGTCAAAAAGGGGTCATGCCTACAATGAGCAGTTCTTC. Encoded protein: CASSGSKRGHAYNEQFF.

This clonotype was observed a handful of times. This chain links TRBV20-1 with TRBJ2-1, with D unclear. Germline V lookup: CDR1 DFQATT, CDR2 SNEGSKA (reference sequence). CDR3 length: 14 amino acids. The ends were cut back, 4 bases at V and 3 bases at J, with 13 bases in the middle. The CDR3 nucleotides are TGCAGTGCTATGAACAGACTCCGCTACAATGAGCAGTTCTTC. Its protein is CSAMNRLRYNEQFF.

This sequence joins TRBV7-2 and TRBJ2-1, with D perhaps TRBD1 (6 bases). Trimming cost V 5 bases and J 1 base, with 15 bases left between them. Germline loops: CDR1 SGHTA, CDR2 FQGNSA. The CDR3 spans 16 residues. Here the CDR3 reads CASSTDTRGSYNEQFF. The CDR3 nucleotides are TGTGCCAGCAGCACCGATACGAGGGGGTCCTACAATGAGCAGTTCTTC.

The rearrangement links TRBV7-9 to TRBJ2-1; weak D call: TRBD2 (7 bases). The V end was cut by 1 base, the J end by 10 bases, with 8 bases between. Per the germline V gene, CDR1 is SEHNR and CDR2 is FQNEAQ (reference sequence). This CDR3 has 12 residues. CDR3 sequence (DNA): TGTGCCAGCAGCTTAGAGGGGGGGGAGCAGTTCTTC. It specifies CASSLEGGEQFF.

In this sample, this clonotype turned up a few times. The gene calls are TRBV3-1 and TRBJ2-5; 9 bases are shared with TRBD2. The CDR3 consists of 17 residues. The germline V gene has CDR1 LGHDT and CDR2 YNNKEL (reference sequence). V shed 1 base and J 2 bases; nucleotides not matched to a gene: 8. This chain's CDR3 is CASSQVRLAGPQETQYF. CDR3 in DNA: TGTGCCAGCAGCCAAGTAAGGCTAGCGGGACCACAAGAGACCCAGTACTTC.

The chain's CDR3 is CASSDLAGTGELFF. The DNA for the CDR3 is TGTGCCAGCAGTGATTTAGCAGGCACCGGGGAGCTGTTTTTT. This rearrangement joins TRBV25-1 to TRBJ2-2, with unresolved D. Germline-derived CDR1 and CDR2 are MGHDK and SYGVNS. The V gene lost 3 bases and the J gene lost 4 bases, with 9 bases spanning the gap. The CDR3 spans 14 residues.

The chain links TRBV11-3 to TRBJ2-2; D not resolved. The CDR3 is 14 residues long. CDR1 SGHNT and CDR2 YENEEA come from the germline V gene. Trimming shortened V by 6 bases and J by 6 bases, and 14 bases separated the two germline ends. The CDR3: CASRILVKAGELFF. As DNA, the CDR3 is TGTGCCAGCAGGATCCTAGTTAAGGCCGGGGAGCTGTTTTTT.

The genes are TRBV20-1 and TRBJ1-1, with unresolved D. Germline lookup yields CDR1 DFQATT and CDR2 SNEGSKA (reference sequence). The ends were cut back, 1 base at V and 3 bases at J, with 6 bases in the middle. The CDR3 is 12 amino acids. CDR3 loop: CSARVRDTEAFF. In DNA form, the CDR3 reads TGCAGTGCTAGAGTGCGGGACACTGAAGCTTTCTTT.

The chain carries TRBV10-3 and TRBJ1-1, with 7 bases aligning to TRBD1. The CDR3 is made up of 16 amino acids. Germline V gene data show CDR1 as ENHRY and CDR2 as SYGVKD. With V trimmed by 11 bases and J by 0 bases, 15 bases remained unmatched. The CDR3 nucleotides are TGTGCCGCCGCCTTGACAGGGCCCACCATGAACACTGAAGCTTTCTTT. Protein product: CAAALTGPTMNTEAFF.

This clonotype was seen only a few times. The chain carries TRBV28 and TRBJ2-5; no clear D. The CDR3 length is 13 residues. V lost 4 bases to trimming and J lost 4 bases, with 10 bases between them. Germline CDR1 reads MDHEN; CDR2 reads SYDVKM. CDR3 sequence: CASSSLQIETQYF. The CDR3 DNA follows: TGTGCCAGCAGTTCCCTCCAAATAGAGACCCAGTACTTC. The whole variable domain, remainder taken from reference TRBV28 and TRBJ2-5, is DVKVTQSSRYLVKRTGEKVFLECVQDMDHENMFWYRQDPGLGLRLIYFSYDVKMKEKGDIPEGYSVSREKKERFSLILESASTNQTSMYLCASSSLQIETQYFGPGTRLLVL.

This chain joins TRBV3-1 and TRBJ1-3; D ambiguous. CDR3 length equals 14 residues. V lost 2 bases and J lost 4, with 9 bases in between. Germline values: CDR1 LGHDT, CDR2 YNNKEL (reference sequence). CDR3 sequence (DNA): TGTGCCAGCAGCCAAAGGAGCCTAGGAAACACCATATATTTT. This sequence encodes CASSQRSLGNTIYF.

This clonotype appeared many times. The V call is TRBV29-1, the J call TRBJ1-2, with 7 bases aligning to TRBD1. V shed 7 bases and J 4 bases; nucleotides not matched to a gene: 9. The CDR3 is 13 residues long. Germline V gene lookup returns CDR1 SQVTM and CDR2 ANQGSEA. The CDR3 here is CSAFQGDSYGYTF. DNA of the CDR3: TGCAGCGCCTTCCAGGGGGACAGCTATGGCTACACCTTC.

This chain uses TRBV11-2 with TRBJ2-1; TRBD1 might be the D (6 bases). Germline V gene data show CDR1 as SGHAT and CDR2 as FQNNGV. The germline V and J ends were trimmed by 5 bases and 4 bases, with 15 bases remaining between them. This CDR3 is built from 15 residues. The CDR3 sequence: CASSMTGTMYNEQFF. CDR3 DNA sequence: TGTGCCAGCAGCATGACCGGGACAATGTACAATGAGCAGTTCTTC.

The chain is built from TRBV30 and TRBJ2-7, with 9 bases matching TRBD2. The ends lost 4 bases at V and 8 bases at J; junction bases unmatched: 12. This CDR3 is 14 amino acids long. Germline loops: CDR1 GTSNPN, CDR2 SVGIG (reference sequence). CDR3 sequence: CAWTLRGSGGQQYF. The CDR3 nucleotides are TGTGCCTGGACCCTACGGGGTAGCGGGGGCCAGCAGTACTTC.